This T cell receptor (beta chain) was recovered during a study of technical replicates of blood from a few donors. The trim removed 0 bases at V and 10 bases at J, leaving 6 bases unmatched. CDR1 and CDR2 from the germline V gene are SGDLS and YYNGEE. This CDR3 has 14 residues. A remark on this clone: Other DNA sequences in this sample translate to the same CDR3.

The method was immunoSEQ multiplex PCR; TCRdb's version includes in-frame clones alone and lacks a portion of them. The sample includes 60,000 to 80,000 clones, around nine tenths of them seen just once. The gene calls are TRBV9 and TRBJ2-1; 8 bases line up with TRBD2. The sample consisted of PBMCs. The source is a human donor in good health. Some clones in this sample may be carry-over from other donors' samples. The CDR3 DNA sequence: TGTGCCAGCAGCGTAGGGGGTCTAGCGGGCGAGCAGTTCTTC. Translation: CASSVGGLAGEQFF. The full variable domain, with the rest looked up from reference TRBV9 and TRBJ2-1, is DSGVTQTPKHLITATGQRVTLRCSPRSGDLSVYWYQQSLDQGLQFLIQYYNGEERAKGNILERFSAQQFPDLHSELNLSSLELGDSALYFCASSVGGLAGEQFFGPGTRLTVL.